The rows below give T cell receptor beta chains drawn from one sample of a study of T cells in Graves' hyperthyroidism and ophthalmopathy. Each CDR3 protein gets one entry after TCRdb re-called the multiplex PCR reads with MiXCR. Of roughly 700,000 distinct CDR3 sequences detected, 15% to 20% appear once; the ten largest clones hold 15% to 19%. The specimen sequenced was blood. Every receptor here comes from a man between 45 and 60 years old with Graves' hyperthyroidism. The CDR3 runs from the conserved cysteine through the conserved F or W. A D gene is named only where the DNA matches it firmly. Only part of the rows carry a size: once, few, many, or a class if the clone is expanded.

V gene,D gene,clone size,J gene,CDR3 length,CDR3 DNA,CDR3 protein
TRBV6-2/TRBV6-3,TRBD2,-,TRBJ2-3,15,TGTGCCAGCACCCTAGCGGGAGGTGGCACAGATACGCAGTATTTT,CASTLAGGGTDTQYF
TRBV12-3/TRBV12-4,TRBD1,many,TRBJ1-5,18,TGTGCCAGCAGTTTTCTGGACAGGGTATCTTTTAGCAATCAGCCCCAGCATTTT,CASSFLDRVSFSNQPQHF
TRBV12-3/TRBV12-4,TRBD2,many,TRBJ2-5,17,TGTGCCAGCAGTTTCTTGGGACTAGCGGAAGAAGGAGAGACCCAGTACTTC,CASSFLGLAEEGETQYF
TRBV6-1,TRBD1,few,TRBJ2-7,14,TGTGCCAGCACCCTCGACAGGGATCCCTACGAGCAGTACTTC,CASTLDRDPYEQYF
TRBV7-2,TRBD1,few,TRBJ1-4,15,TGTGCCAGCAGCCGAGCTGGACAGGGAGGAGAAAAACTGTTTTTT,CASSRAGQGGEKLFF
TRBV13,-,few,TRBJ2-7,15,TGTGCCAGCAGCTTAACGGCAGCGCGGGGCTACGAGCAGTACTTC,CASSLTAARGYEQYF
TRBV7-2,-,few,TRBJ2-7,15,TGTGCCAGCAGCCCCGCTGGGTCAAGCTCCTACGAGCAGTACTTC,CASSPAGSSSYEQYF
TRBV6-6,TRBD1,few,TRBJ1-1,16,TGTGCCAGCAGTTACTCGGTTGAGGGGGCGCGAACTGAAGCTTTCTTT,CASSYSVEGARTEAFF
TRBV27,TRBD1,few,TRBJ1-2,15,TGTGCCAGTGGGGGGTTCAGGGGGACTAACTATGGCTACACCTTC,CASGGFRGTNYGYTF
TRBV6-2/TRBV6-3,TRBD2,-,TRBJ2-1,18,TGTGCCAGCAGTTACTCGAAACTAGCGGGAGGGCGTTACAATGAGCAGTTCTTC,CASSYSKLAGGRYNEQFF
TRBV6-2/TRBV6-3,TRBD2,few,TRBJ2-1,15,TGTGCCAGCAGTTACCCTAGCGGGAGATACAATGAGCAGTTCTTC,CASSYPSGRYNEQFF
TRBV20-1,-,few,TRBJ2-1,14,TGCAGTGCTAGATTCGATCGGCGGGACTGGGAGCAGTTCTTC,CSARFDRRDWEQFF
TRBV24-1,-,many,TRBJ1-2,12,TGTGCCACCAGTGACGGGGTTTATGGCTACACCTTC,CATSDGVYGYTF
TRBV27,-,many,TRBJ2-7,14,TGTGCCAGCAGTTCGGCAGGGCCTTACGAGGGGCAGTACTTC,CASSSAGPYEGQYF
TRBV12-3/TRBV12-4,TRBD2,-,TRBJ2-1,17,TGTGCCAGCAGTATTGGACTAGCGGGAAGCTCCTACAATGAGCAGTTCTTC,CASSIGLAGSSYNEQFF
TRBV9,TRBD2,-,TRBJ2-1,17,TGTGCCAGCAGCGTAGACCCGGAACACGGGACTAACAATGAGCAGTTCTTC,CASSVDPEHGTNNEQFF
TRBV19,TRBD2,-,TRBJ2-1,15,TGTGCCAGTAGTAAGACTAGCGGGATGTGGGATGAGCAGTTCTTC,CASSKTSGMWDEQFF
TRBV5-1,-,-,TRBJ1-2,14,TGCGCCAGCAGCTTGGCCATGTCTAACTATGGCTACACCTTC,CASSLAMSNYGYTF
TRBV28,TRBD1,many,TRBJ2-7,15,TGTGCCAGCAGCCTTGGACAGGGGAATTCCTACGAGCAGTACTTC,CASSLGQGNSYEQYF
TRBV2,-,many,TRBJ2-3,14,TGTGCCAGCAGAGTGGACACGAGCACAGATACGCAGTATTTT,CASRVDTSTDTQYF
TRBV28,-,many,TRBJ2-1,13,TGTGCCAGCACCGACGGACAGTTCAATGAGCAGTTCTTC,CASTDGQFNEQFF
TRBV12-3/TRBV12-4,-,many,TRBJ2-6,12,TGTGCCAGTTTTTCTAGGGCCAACGTCCTGACTTTC,CASFSRANVLTF
TRBV7-2,TRBD1,many,TRBJ2-5,15,TGTGCCAGCAGCCTCTGGGACAGGGGGCAAGAGACCCAGTACTTC,CASSLWDRGQETQYF
TRBV10-3,-,-,TRBJ2-7,14,TGTGCCATCAGTGATACCACAGGGATTCCCGAGCAGTACTTC,CAISDTTGIPEQYF
TRBV12-3/TRBV12-4,TRBD1,many,TRBJ2-7,15,TGTGCCAGCAGTCCGAACGACAGGGCCCCCTACGAGCAGTACTTC,CASSPNDRAPYEQYF
TRBV7-9,-,-,TRBJ2-3,14,TGTGCCAGTGCAGTTGGGGGGTTGGCAGATACGCAGTATTTT,CASAVGGLADTQYF
TRBV6-2/TRBV6-3,-,many,TRBJ1-6,16,TGTGCCAGCAGTTCCTCCGCAGGGGTTCGGAATTCACCCCTCCACTTT,CASSSSAGVRNSPLHF
TRBV7-9,-,-,TRBJ2-4,14,TGTGCCAGCAGCTTAGTTGAAAGGGACGGGAGTCAGTACTTC,CASSLVERDGSQYF
TRBV12-3/TRBV12-4,TRBD1,-,TRBJ2-3,15,TGTGCCAGCAGTTTAGATGGCAGGGGGCCAGATACGCAGTATTTT,CASSLDGRGPDTQYF
TRBV11-2,-,many,TRBJ2-5,12,TGTGCCAGCAGCTTAGATTTAGAGACCCAGTACTTC,CASSLDLETQYF
TRBV20-1,-,few,TRBJ2-1,12,TGCAGTGCTAGTTACGGCTACAATGAGCAGTTCTTC,CSASYGYNEQFF
TRBV28,TRBD1,-,TRBJ1-2,14,TGTGCCAGCAGTCAGCCGACAGGGCGGACGAGCTACACCTTC,CASSQPTGRTSYTF
TRBV24-1,TRBD2,-,TRBJ2-3,17,TGTGCCACCTCGGGACTAGCGGGGTATGATGGGACAGATACGCAGTATTTT,CATSGLAGYDGTDTQYF
TRBV30,TRBD1,few,TRBJ2-2,15,TGTGCCTGGAGTAAACCGGGACAGTACCCCGGGGAGCTGTTTTTT,CAWSKPGQYPGELFF
TRBV7-2,TRBD1,-,TRBJ1-5,16,TGTGCCAGCAGCTTAGAAGGGACAGGGTCAAATCAGCCCCAGCATTTT,CASSLEGTGSNQPQHF
TRBV2,-,-,TRBJ1-1,16,TGTGCCAGCACCTGGGGCAGACTAAACATGAACACTGTAGCTTTCTTT,CASTWGRLNMNTVAFF
TRBV20-1,TRBD1,-,TRBJ2-2,14,TGCAGTGCTAGAGGAGGGGGCAGGACCGGGGAGCTGTTTTTT,CSARGGGRTGELFF
TRBV19,-,-,TRBJ2-3,14,TGTGCCAGTAGACCGGACGGACCCAGGGATACGCAGTATTTT,CASRPDGPRDTQYF